This entry describes one TCR beta chain. Its target is not known. This record comes from a study of shared clonotypes between healthy human individuals. Study-wide results and caveats: Exclusively blood specimens were collected; tissue repertoires likely differ.

The run depth of the assay was deep. Assay used: immunoSEQ multiplex PCR; TCRdb lists only in-frame clones, some missing. The data hold about 1 million clones, with 75% observed a single time. The CD4+ fraction was divided into a CD45RA+ naive subset and a CD45RA-negative memory subset. This clonotype originated in a young man in good health. Sequenced input: memory CD4+ T cells sorted from blood. Noted subset: CD45RA-negative fraction.

The CDR3 loop reads CASSITGGAGLSNQPQHF. The CDR3 nucleotides are TGTGCCAGTAGTATCACAGGGGGCGCCGGGTTAAGCAATCAGCCCCAGCATTTT. The rearrangement uses TRBV19 and TRBJ1-5, with 9 bases identical to TRBD1. V lost 3 bases, J lost 1 base, and 10 bases stayed unmatched. This CDR3 contains 18 residues. The V gene's germline CDR1 is LNHDA and CDR2 SQIVND (reference sequence).